The 18 T cell receptor beta chains below all came from one sample that was sequenced in a study of cytomegalovirus exposure and HLA in healthy donors (dated by TCRdb to 2016 to 2017). The library relied on the immunoSEQ multiplex PCR assay. The multiplex PCR relied on a mix of 60 forward primers for TCR Vbeta segments and 13 reverse primers for TCR Jbeta segments. This is the immuneACCESS table as TCRdb keeps it, with only in-frame sequences that have V and J called. A part of the clones is gone; compared with another copy, unresolved V genes explain less than half, and the rest is unexplained. Recorded for this sample are 80,000 or so clones; around 60% of them occurred a single time. The ten largest account for approximately 5.4% of the sample. Sequenced input: PBMCs. These receptors all stem from a man aged 30 to 45 in good health and CMV-seropositive.

J is TRBJ1-1 and V is TRBV19; weak D call: TRBD1 (5 bases). V dropped 1 base and J dropped 0 bases, with 9 bases sitting between them. The length of the CDR3 is 15 residues. Germline V gene lookup returns CDR1 LNHDA and CDR2 SQIVND (reference sequence). The CDR3 here is CASSIGGAVNTEAFF. CDR3 nucleotides: TGTGCCAGTAGTATAGGCGGGGCTGTGAACACTGAAGCTTTCTTT.

The chain employs TRBV7-8 and TRBJ2-7, with a tentative D call TRBD2 (5 bases). Trimming removed 6 bases at V and 4 bases at J, with 19 bases between. Germline lookup yields CDR1 SGHVS and CDR2 FQNEAQ. The CDR3 covers 15 residues. DNA of the CDR3: TGTGCCAGCAGTTTAATAGCTGGGAGAGGATACGAGCAGTACTTC. This translates into CASSLIAGRGYEQYF.

In nucleotides, the CDR3 is TGTGCCTGGAGTGAGACAGGGGGCCTCTACGAGCAGTACTTC. It translates to CAWSETGGLYEQYF. This chain connects TRBV30 to TRBJ2-7, with 10 bases that match TRBD1. CDR3 length equals 14 residues. Germline CDR1 is GTSNPN and CDR2 is SVGIG (reference sequence). The V and J ends lost 1 base and 3 bases, in that order; junction bases with no gene match: 3. The full variable domain, its missing parts supplied by reference TRBV30 and TRBJ2-7, is SQTIHQWPATLVQPVGSPLSLECTVEGTSNPNLYWYRQAAGRGLQLLFYSVGIGQISSEVPQNLSASRPQDRQFILSSKKLLLSDSGFYLCAWSETGGLYEQYFGPGTRLTVT.

The rearrangement uses TRBV6-6 and TRBJ1-2; 10 bases align to TRBD1. The CDR3 spans 14 residues. Germline CDR1 and CDR2: MNHNY and SVGAGI (reference sequence). The V gene end was trimmed by 5 bases and the J gene end by 4 bases; junction bases not matched to a gene: 4. CDR3 nucleotides: TGTGCCAGCAGTCCGACAGGGGGCTCCTATGGCTACACCTTC. Translating gives CASSPTGGSYGYTF.

The rearrangement uses TRBV11-3 and TRBJ2-1; TRBD2 aligns across 11 bases. With V trimmed by 3 bases and J by 4 bases, 2 bases remained unmatched. This CDR3 is built from 15 residues. Germline V gene lookup returns CDR1 SGHNT and CDR2 YENEEA. CDR3 sequence (DNA): TGTGCCAGCAGCTTTTTAGCGGGGGGGTACAATGAGCAGTTCTTC. It yields the protein CASSFLAGGYNEQFF.

This clone was seen a handful of times. This chain links TRBV29-1 with TRBJ2-5; D is possibly TRBD2 (5 bases). Trimming took 5 bases from V and 2 from J, leaving 15 bases between them. Germline lookup yields CDR1 SQVTM and CDR2 ANQGSEA. CDR3 size: 14 residues. This chain's CDR3 is CSVSDSTRQETQYF. The CDR3 DNA reads TGCAGCGTTTCGGACTCCACTCGGCAAGAGACCCAGTACTTC. The full variable domain, in which reference TRBV29-1 and TRBJ2-5 provide the parts outside the CDR3, is SAVISQKPSRDICQRGTSLTIQCQVDSQVTMMFWYRQQPGQSLTLIATANQGSEATYESGFVIDKFPISRPNLTFSTLTVSNMSPEDSSIYLCSVSDSTRQETQYFGPGTRLLVL.

This clone has more than one count but fewer than ten. This rearrangement joins TRBV7-9 to TRBJ1-3; D unresolved. The CDR3 runs 14 residues. V shed 0 bases and J shed 2 bases, with 5 bases lying between them. The V gene's germline CDR1 is SEHNR and CDR2 FQNEAQ (reference sequence). CDR3 loop: CASSLAAAGNTIYF. The CDR3 DNA reads TGTGCCAGCAGCTTAGCGGCAGCTGGAAACACCATATATTTT.

The rearrangement joins TRBV6-6 to TRBJ2-1, with 7 positions matching TRBD2. Trimming took 6 bases from V and 7 from J; bases not matched to a gene: 3. The CDR3 loop spans 12 amino acids. The germline V gene has CDR1 MNHNY and CDR2 SVGAGI (reference sequence). As DNA, the CDR3 is TGTGCCAGCAGCCAACTAGCGAATGAGCAGTTCTTC. As protein: CASSQLANEQFF.

The rearrangement uses TRBV6-1 and TRBJ2-3; 9 nucleotides align to TRBD2. CDR1 and CDR2 (germline): MNHNS, SASEGT. There are 16 residues in the CDR3. With 3 bases clipped from V and 4 bases from J, the junction kept 8 bases outside the gene matches. CDR3 nucleotides: TGTGCCAGCAGTGATAGGGCTAGCGGGGCCCCAGATACGCAGTATTTT. This sequence encodes CASSDRASGAPDTQYF.

This clone turned up a few times. The chain joins TRBV6-6 to TRBJ2-7, with 9 bases matching TRBD1. This CDR3 comprises 13 residues. Germline trimming cut 7 bases from V and 4 bases from J; bases unmatched to any gene: 5. From germline, CDR1 is MNHNY and CDR2 SVGAGI (reference sequence). The CDR3 protein is CASKLGQGYEQYF. The CDR3 DNA sequence: TGTGCCAGCAAGCTGGGACAGGGTTACGAGCAGTACTTC.

The table lists this clone with a few counts. J is TRBJ2-3 and V is TRBV9; TRBD1 aligns across 8 bases. V lost 4 bases and J lost 3; bases outside the gene matches: 4. The CDR3 totals 14 residues. CDR1 and CDR2 from the germline V gene are SGDLS and YYNGEE. CDR3 residues: CASSSRTGTDTQYF. The CDR3 nucleotides read TGTGCCAGCAGCTCCCGGACAGGGACAGATACGCAGTATTTT.

This clone was seen more than once but under ten times. The V gene is TRBV19, the J gene TRBJ2-4; 10 nucleotides line up with TRBD1. Germline V gene sequence: CDR1 LNHDA, CDR2 SQIVND (reference sequence). Germline trimming cut 4 bases from V and 2 bases from J; bases unmatched to any gene: 8. The CDR3 is 17 amino acids. The CDR3 spells CASSRTGTGDSKNIQYF. The CDR3 nucleotides are TGTGCCAGTAGTAGGACCGGGACAGGGGACTCCAAAAACATTCAGTACTTC.

This clone was counted only a few times. The rearrangement links TRBV4-2 to TRBJ2-5, with 11 bases matching TRBD2. V lost 1 base to trimming and J lost 2 bases; unmatched junction nucleotides: 0. Germline CDR1 reads LGHNA; CDR2 reads YNFKEQ. This CDR3 region has 15 residues. This CDR3 reads CASSQGTSGQETQYF. The CDR3 DNA reads as TGTGCCAGCAGCCAAGGGACTAGCGGGCAAGAGACCCAGTACTTC.

Judged by abundance, this clone is medium-sized. The chain links TRBV5-4 to TRBJ1-2; no firm D call. The CDR3 has 14 residues. Looked up from germline, CDR1 is SGHNT and CDR2 is YYREEE (reference sequence). V gave up 3 bases and J gave up 4 bases, with 13 bases separating them. In DNA form, the CDR3 reads TGTGCCAGCAGCTCGGACGGGGAAGCCTATGGCTACACCTTC. This encodes CASSSDGEAYGYTF. Full variable domain (rest looked up from reference TRBV5-4 and TRBJ1-2): ETGVTQSPTHLIKTRGQQVTLRCSSQSGHNTVSWYQQALGQGPQFIFQYYREEENGRGNFPPRFSGLQFPNYSSELNVNALELDDSALYLCASSSDGEAYGYTFGSGTRLTVV.

The chain has TRBV4-1 and TRBJ2-3; weak D call: TRBD2 (6 bases). V dropped 2 bases and J dropped 11 bases, with 20 bases sitting between them. The CDR3 is 15 residues long. The germline gives CDR1 MGHRA, CDR2 YSYEKL. Written as DNA, the CDR3 is TGCGCCAGCAGCCAATCCCCCTTGGCGGGACTTAGGCAGTATTTT. It translates to CASSQSPLAGLRQYF.

The chain uses TRBV18 and TRBJ1-1; TRBD1 aligns across 8 bases. The CDR3 loop spans 13 amino acids. Germline V gene sequence: CDR1 KGHSH, CDR2 LQKENI. J was trimmed by 6 bases and V by 2 bases; bases with no gene match: 2. The CDR3 DNA reads as TGTGCCAGCTCACCAGACAGGGGCGCTGAAGCTTTCTTT. This sequence encodes CASSPDRGAEAFF.

This clone was seen only a few times. The chain employs TRBV2 and TRBJ2-3, with 12 bases aligning to TRBD1. Germline assignment: CDR1 SNHLY and CDR2 FYNNEI. This CDR3 region has 15 residues. The V segment lost 7 bases and the J segment 4 bases; nucleotides outside the gene matches: 6. CDR3 bases: TGTGCCAGCACTTCCGGGACAGGGGGCCCAGATACGCAGTATTTT. Amino acid sequence: CASTSGTGGPDTQYF.

The rearrangement uses TRBV6-6 and TRBJ1-5; a weak D match, TRBD1 (5 bases). The CDR3 extends over 15 amino acids. Trimming removed 6 bases from V and 0 bases from J, with 12 bases in between. CDR1 is MNHNY and CDR2 is SVGAGI in the germline V gene (reference sequence). CDR3 DNA: TGTGCCAGCAGATCAGACAGCTATAGCAATCAGCCCCAGCATTTT. Amino acids: CASRSDSYSNQPQHF.